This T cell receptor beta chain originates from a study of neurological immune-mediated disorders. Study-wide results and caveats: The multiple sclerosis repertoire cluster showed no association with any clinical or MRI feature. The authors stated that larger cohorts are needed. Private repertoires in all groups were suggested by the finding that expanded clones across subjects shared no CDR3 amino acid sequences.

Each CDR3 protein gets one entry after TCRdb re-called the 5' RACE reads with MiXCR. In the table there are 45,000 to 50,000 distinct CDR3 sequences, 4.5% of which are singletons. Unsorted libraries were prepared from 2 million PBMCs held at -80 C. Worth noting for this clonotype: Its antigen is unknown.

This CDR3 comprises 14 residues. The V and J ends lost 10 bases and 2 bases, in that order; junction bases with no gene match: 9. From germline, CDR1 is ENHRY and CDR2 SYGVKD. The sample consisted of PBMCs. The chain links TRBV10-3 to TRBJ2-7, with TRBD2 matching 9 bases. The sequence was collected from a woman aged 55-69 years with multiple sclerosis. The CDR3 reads CATRRSGGPYEQYF. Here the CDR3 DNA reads TGTGCCACGCGTCGAAGCGGGGGGCCCTACGAGCAGTACTTC.